This entry lists 16 T cell receptor beta chains sequenced from one sample in a study of blood T cell repertoires in COVID-19. Repertoires were generated with immunoSEQ multiplex PCR, while TCRdb's copy carries only in-frame clones and drops some. The table records 120,000 or so clones, roughly 69% of them present only once. Input material: peripheral blood. The receptors stem from a woman aged 65 to 85 with acute or convalescent COVID-19.

The chain carries TRBV15 and TRBJ2-6; maybe TRBD1 (5 bases). Trimming took off 0 bases at V and 3 bases at J, with 15 bases between the two ends. Germline V gives CDR1 LNHNV, CDR2 YYDKDF (reference sequence). This CDR3 region has 18 residues. The CDR3 sequence is CATSRELIVGLGANVLTF. The CDR3 DNA sequence: TGTGCCACCAGCAGAGAACTAATAGTGGGGCTTGGGGCCAACGTCCTGACTTTC.

V usage is TRBV7-8 and J usage is TRBJ1-1; D possibly corresponds to TRBD1 (5 bases). Germline V gives CDR1 SGHVS, CDR2 FQNEAQ. The CDR3 is 14 amino acids. V dropped 5 bases and J dropped 3 bases, with 13 bases sitting between them. CDR3 residues: CASSAGGGYTEAFF. In DNA, the CDR3 is TGTGCCAGCAGCGCCGGGGGGGGATACACTGAAGCTTTCTTT.

Only one count was recorded for this clone. This chain connects TRBV7-2 to TRBJ2-5, with D possibly matching TRBD1 (5 bases). From germline, CDR1 is SGHTA and CDR2 FQGNSA. The V and J ends lost 3 bases and 3 bases respectively, with 14 bases between them. There are 15 residues in the CDR3. Here the CDR3 DNA reads TGTGCCAGCAGCTTCGGGTCTTCCAGGGAAGAGACCCAGTACTTC. The encoded protein is CASSFGSSREETQYF.

This clone was detected many times. The chain links TRBV19 to TRBJ2-7; 12 bases are shared with TRBD2. The CDR3 extends over 14 amino acids. Trimming at V came to 9 bases and at J to 3 bases, leaving 6 bases not matched to a gene. Per the germline V gene, CDR1 is LNHDA and CDR2 is SQIVND (reference sequence). The CDR3 coding sequence is TGTGCCAGCCGCCCGACTAGCGGGAGCTACGAGCAGTACTTC. It encodes CASRPTSGSYEQYF.

The rearrangement uses TRBV9 and TRBJ1-2; 9 positions match TRBD1. From germline, CDR1 is SGDLS and CDR2 YYNGEE. This CDR3 comprises 16 residues. J was trimmed by 8 bases and V by 3 bases; bases with no gene match: 14. CDR3 nucleotide sequence: TGTGCCAGCAGCGAGAGTTCGGGACAGGGACTGTGGGGCTACACCTTC. Amino acid sequence: CASSESSGQGLWGYTF.

The J gene is TRBJ2-6, the V gene TRBV2; 15 bases line up with TRBD2. The length of the CDR3 is 18 residues. Trimming removed 6 bases from V and 2 bases from J; junction bases left unmatched: 5. CDR1 is SNHLY, CDR2 FYNNEI, per germline. The CDR3 coding sequence is TGTGCCAGCAGGAGAGGACTAGCGGGAGGGCCTGGGGCCAACGTCCTGACTTTC. This sequence encodes CASRRGLAGGPGANVLTF.

This chain joins TRBV6-2 or TRBV6-3 and TRBJ1-5; TRBD1 agrees at 7 bases. The CDR3 spans 15 residues. Unmatched junction bases numbered 5, after V lost 5 bases and J lost 1 base. Germline CDR1 is MNHEY and CDR2 is SVGEGT. This CDR3 reads CASSRTGASNQPQHF. CDR3 DNA: TGTGCCAGCAGTCGCACAGGGGCAAGCAATCAGCCCCAGCATTTT.

The gene calls are TRBV10-3 and TRBJ2-5, with D possibly being TRBD1 (6 bases). V lost 4 bases and J lost 0, with 12 bases in between. Germline V gene sequence: CDR1 ENHRY, CDR2 SYGVKD. The CDR3 is 15 amino acids. The CDR3 is CAISGTEQNQETQYF. The DNA of the CDR3 is TGTGCCATCAGTGGGACAGAGCAGAACCAAGAGACCCAGTACTTC.

The chain joins TRBV7-3 to TRBJ2-1, with 7 bases that match TRBD2. Germline lookup yields CDR1 SGHTA and CDR2 FQGTGA. The ends lost 3 bases at V and 4 bases at J; junction bases unmatched: 9. CDR3 size: 16 residues. For the CDR3, the DNA is TGTGCCAGCAGCTTCCAGTGGCAGGGACTATACAATGAGCAGTTCTTC. Its protein is CASSFQWQGLYNEQFF.

The V call is TRBV2, the J call TRBJ2-5; a weak D match, TRBD2 (6 bases). Germline V gene data show CDR1 as SNHLY and CDR2 as FYNNEI. With 4 bases removed from V and 4 bases from J, the gap between germline ends came to 13 bases. This CDR3 is 14 amino acids long. CDR3 in DNA: TGTGCCAGCAGTGCCGATTTGGGGGGAGAGACCCAGTACTTC. Protein sequence: CASSADLGGETQYF.

The chain employs TRBV15 and TRBJ1-5, with D possibly TRBD1 on 5 matching bases. From germline, CDR1 is LNHNV and CDR2 YYDKDF (reference sequence). Trimming removed 0 bases from V and 3 bases from J, with 12 bases in between. The CDR3 sequence is 16 residues long. As DNA, the CDR3 is TGTGCCACCAGCAGAGATCTTGGACACTACAATCAGCCCCAGCATTTT. It specifies CATSRDLGHYNQPQHF.

The rearrangement joins TRBV19 to TRBJ1-5; 7 positions match TRBD1. The CDR3 has 16 amino acids. Trimming took 4 bases from V and 0 from J; bases not matched to a gene: 6. Germline V lookup: CDR1 LNHDA, CDR2 SQIVND (reference sequence). The CDR3, as DNA: TGTGCCAGTAGTAAAGGGGGCGGGTATAGCAATCAGCCCCAGCATTTT. It specifies CASSKGGGYSNQPQHF.

The chain recombines TRBV4-3 with TRBJ2-1, with 7 bases lining up with TRBD1. The CDR3 has 15 amino acids. The V gene's germline CDR1 is LGHNA and CDR2 YSLEER. V shed 5 bases, J shed 2 bases, and the junction held 6 bases outside the gene matches. Written as DNA, the CDR3 is TGCGCCAGCAGCACTCGACAGGGTCCCTACAATGAGCAGTTCTTC. This gives the protein CASSTRQGPYNEQFF.

This chain links TRBV28 with TRBJ2-1; 8 nucleotides line up with TRBD2. CDR3 size: 12 residues. Germline V gene lookup returns CDR1 MDHEN and CDR2 SYDVKM. V shed 7 bases and J 7 bases; nucleotides not matched to a gene: 3. This CDR3 reads CASTGLANEQFF. In DNA, the CDR3 is TGTGCCAGCACAGGACTAGCAAATGAGCAGTTCTTC.

This sequence joins TRBV27 and TRBJ1-6, with TRBD1 matching 9 bases. This CDR3 is 15 amino acids long. The germline V gene has CDR1 MNHEY and CDR2 SMNVEV (reference sequence). After removal of 5 bases from V and 6 bases from J, the junction contained 5 bases not matched to a gene. CDR3 in amino acids: CASSLGTGLNSPLHF. The DNA for the CDR3 is TGTGCCAGCAGTCTCGGGACAGGGCTTAATTCACCCCTCCACTTT.

This clone was counted once. J is TRBJ2-3 and V is TRBV5-4; 10 bases align to TRBD2. The V segment lost 4 bases and the J segment 4 bases; nucleotides outside the gene matches: 6. This CDR3 region has 15 residues. From germline, CDR1 is SGHNT and CDR2 YYREEE (reference sequence). The CDR3 region is CASSPASGSADTQYF. In DNA form, the CDR3 reads TGTGCCAGCAGCCCTGCTAGCGGGAGCGCAGATACGCAGTATTTT.